One and the same sample provided the 5 T cell receptor beta chains below, sequenced in a study of shared clonotypes between healthy human individuals. Naive CD8 cells lacked CD45RO and underwent positive selection for CCR7, leaving out terminally differentiated effector memory CD45RA+ cells. The method was immunoSEQ multiplex PCR; TCRdb's version includes in-frame clones alone and lacks a portion of them. The table has a few million clones, around 93% seen once. Sequencing was carried out using naive CD8+ T cells from PBMCs. Receptor source: a young man in good health. Some clones in this sample may be carry-over from other donors' samples.

Here the CDR3 reads CASSPGLAGHSTDTQYF. CDR3 DNA sequence: TGTGCCAGCAGTCCGGGACTAGCGGGCCATAGCACAGATACGCAGTATTTT. The gene calls are TRBV28 and TRBJ2-3, with 12 bases identical to TRBD2. Germline CDR1 MDHEN, CDR2 SYDVKM. The CDR3 is made up of 17 amino acids. V lost 5 bases, J lost 0 bases, and 6 bases stayed unmatched.

For this clone: Other DNA sequences in the same sample also yield this CDR3. The rearrangement joins TRBV27 to TRBJ2-7, with D possibly being TRBD1 or TRBD2 (6 bases each). This CDR3 has 14 residues. The germline CDR1 and CDR2 sequences are MNHEY and SMNVEV (reference sequence). Trimming removed 6 bases at V and 2 bases at J, with 14 bases between. CDR3 amino acids: CASSPGGGAYEQYF. DNA for the CDR3: TGTGCCAGCAGCCCCGGGGGCGGGGCCTACGAGCAGTACTTC.

The rearrangement links TRBV28 to TRBJ2-1; D is ambiguous. V was shortened by 2 bases and J by 1 base, with 9 bases between the two germline ends. Germline V gene data show CDR1 as MDHEN and CDR2 as SYDVKM. The CDR3 spans 15 residues. CDR3 nucleotides: TGTGCCAGCAGTTTAACGATAGGTTCCTACAATGAGCAGTTCTTC. It yields the protein CASSLTIGSYNEQFF.

The CDR3 loop is CASSFTSPNYGYTF. The CDR3 coding sequence is TGTGCCAGCAGTTTTACAAGCCCTAACTATGGCTACACCTTC. This rearrangement joins TRBV28 to TRBJ1-2, with no clear D. The CDR3 sequence is 14 residues long. Germline V gene lookup returns CDR1 MDHEN and CDR2 SYDVKM. Deletions cut 3 bases from V and 0 bases from J, with 8 bases between.

The V gene is TRBV19, the J gene TRBJ2-2; D is uncertain. CDR3 length equals 17 residues. The germline gives CDR1 LNHDA, CDR2 SQIVND (reference sequence). V was cut by 8 bases and J by 2 bases, with 21 bases left in between. This CDR3 reads CASVRWAGGVNTGELFF. The CDR3, as DNA: TGTGCCAGTGTACGTTGGGCAGGCGGAGTTAACACCGGGGAGCTGTTTTTT. Full variable domain (outside the CDR3, taken from reference TRBV19 and TRBJ2-2): DGGITQSPKYLFRKEGQNVTLSCEQNLNHDAMYWYRQDPGQGLRLIYYSQIVNDFQKGDIAEGYSVSREKKESFPLTVTSAQKNPTAFYLCASVRWAGGVNTGELFFGEGSRLTVL.